This T cell receptor (beta chain) is from a study of T cells in women clearing cervical HPV infection. General study points: Repertoire richness, not evenness, was significantly elevated in CIN3+ cases versus controls.

immunoSEQ multiplex PCR used an average of around 1,100 ng genomic DNA. The repertoire was sequenced with immunoSEQ multiplex PCR; TCRdb's copy has only in-frame clones and lacks some. The sample data list about 39,000 clones. There are 13 residues in the CDR3. V was clipped by 6 bases and J by 4 bases, with 15 bases between them. CDR1 is DFQATT and CDR2 is SNEGSKA in the germline V gene (reference sequence). Worth noting for this clone: No antigen is known for it. The CDR3 end is not reached by the read, which stops 3 residues before it; the germline J gene fills it in.

Sequenced input: blood buffy coat. The V and J genes are TRBV20-1 and TRBJ1-2; D remains unclear. This sequence originates from a woman between 18 and 69 years old with a cervical HPV16 infection that either progressed to CIN3+ or cleared (not recorded which). The part of the CDR3 DNA that was read is TGCAGTGCGGCGAACAGCGGACCCTATGGC. Protein: CSAANSGPYG. The complete CDR3 protein is CSAANSGPYGYTF.